This T cell receptor (beta chain) was identified during a study of blood T cell repertoires in COVID-19. Sequencing used immunoSEQ multiplex PCR; TCRdb keeps in-frame clones, though not all of them. The data show approximately 280,000 clones, with nearly 90% seen just once and roughly 1.5% held by the top ten. The CDR3 runs 13 residues. In germline, CDR1 is SNHLY, CDR2 FYNNEI. V lost 8 bases and J 2 bases, leaving 11 bases between the germline ends. This chain uses TRBV2 with TRBJ2-3; a possible D gene is TRBD2 (7 bases). Sequencing input: PBMCs or T cells enriched from blood (not recorded which). The sequence was obtained from a woman aged 18-29 years with acute COVID-19. CDR3: CASGGAFTDTQYF. DNA of the CDR3: TGTGCCAGCGGGGGGGCTTTCACAGATACGCAGTATTTT.